What follows are 10 T cell receptor beta chains derived from one specimen sequenced in a study of early T cells in non-severe SARS-CoV-2 infection. A single record per CDR3 protein comes from TCRdb applying MiXCR to the 5' RACE reads. In the table there are 60,000 or so distinct CDR3 sequences, approximately 12% of which are singletons. What was sequenced was whole blood. The receptors here all came from an adult who was a healthcare worker with PCR-confirmed SARS-CoV-2 infection or an uninfected control (not recorded which).

This clonotype was detected ten times or more. The chain links TRBV19 to TRBJ1-2, with TRBD1 matching over 8 bases. The CDR3 has 13 residues. The germline gives CDR1 LNHDA, CDR2 SQIVND (reference sequence). The trim removed 3 bases at V and 6 bases at J, leaving 3 bases unmatched. CDR3 sequence reads: CASSIDRGNGYTF. DNA of the CDR3: TGTGCCAGTAGTATTGACAGGGGCAATGGCTACACCTTC. Filled out from reference TRBV19 and TRBJ1-2, the complete variable domain reads DGGITQSPKYLFRKEGQNVTLSCEQNLNHDAMYWYRQDPGQGLRLIYYSQIVNDFQKGDIAEGYSVSREKKESFPLTVTSAQKNPTAFYLCASSIDRGNGYTFGSGTRLTVV.

This clonotype was recorded at least ten times. The gene calls are TRBV4-3 and TRBJ1-5; D uncertain. The length of the CDR3 is 13 residues. The germline CDR1 and CDR2 sequences are LGHNA and YSLEER. The V and J ends lost 0 bases and 5 bases respectively, with 5 bases between them. The CDR3 coding sequence is TGCGCCAGCAGCCAAGATACGCATCAGCCCCAGCATTTT. Translating it yields CASSQDTHQPQHF.

This clonotype was seen at least ten times. V usage is TRBV11-2 and J usage is TRBJ2-3; weak D call: TRBD2 (5 bases). V lost 0 bases to trimming and J lost 1 base, with 8 bases between them. This CDR3 contains 15 residues. Germline V gene sequence: CDR1 SGHAT, CDR2 FQNNGV. The CDR3 loop is CASSLDVRGTDTQYF. The CDR3 DNA reads TGTGCCAGCAGCTTAGACGTGAGGGGCACAGATACGCAGTATTTT.

The chain employs TRBV5-5 and TRBJ2-7; a weak D match, TRBD2 (5 bases). Germline CDR1 SGHKS, CDR2 YYEKEE (reference sequence). This CDR3 comprises 19 residues. Trimming removed 0 bases from V and 2 bases from J, with 24 bases in between. CDR3 in amino acids: CASSLGRAQTLPTTYEQYF. The CDR3 DNA follows: TGTGCCAGCAGCTTGGGGCGGGCCCAGACCTTACCCACAACCTACGAGCAGTACTTC.

V gene TRBV27 combines with J gene TRBJ2-7; 9 bases fit TRBD2. The CDR3 is made up of 14 amino acids. Unmatched junction bases numbered 7, after V lost 4 bases and J lost 6 bases. Per germline, CDR1 MNHEY and CDR2 SMNVEV (reference sequence). This chain's CDR3 is CASSSRLAGFEQYF. The CDR3 DNA reads TGTGCCAGCAGTTCGCGGCTAGCGGGGTTCGAGCAGTACTTC.

This clonotype has just a few counts. The rearrangement links TRBV28 to TRBJ2-6, with D possibly TRBD1 on 6 matching bases. Per germline, CDR1 MDHEN and CDR2 SYDVKM. This CDR3 has 19 amino acids. Trimming cost V 5 bases and J 0 bases, with 20 bases left between them. The CDR3 DNA reads TGTGCCAGCAGTATAGGCCCAGGTTTGGGGGCCTCTGGGGCCAACGTCCTGACTTTC. This sequence encodes CASSIGPGLGASGANVLTF.

This clonotype came up many times. This chain links TRBV12-3 or TRBV12-4 with TRBJ1-2, with D perhaps matching TRBD1 (6 bases). The CDR3 is 11 residues long. Trimming pared 5 bases from V and 11 bases from J, leaving 12 bases between. CDR3: CASSQRGGYTF. DNA of the CDR3: TGTGCCAGCAGTCAACGAGGGGGGTACACCTTC.

Only a few counts were recorded for this clonotype. The chain has TRBV20-1 and TRBJ2-5; either TRBD1 or TRBD2 may supply D (5 bases each). The CDR3 covers 13 residues. CDR1 is DFQATT and CDR2 is SNEGSKA in the germline V gene (reference sequence). V was trimmed by 5 bases and J by 2 bases, leaving 12 bases between them. The CDR3 loop reads CSADGTVQETQYF. Written as DNA, the CDR3 is TGCAGTGCTGACGGGACGGTGCAAGAGACCCAGTACTTC.

The chain has TRBV28 and TRBJ1-5; D is possibly TRBD1 (5 bases). The germline CDR1 and CDR2 sequences are MDHEN and SYDVKM. Trimming shortened V by 4 bases and J by 7 bases, and 8 bases separated the two germline ends. The CDR3 totals 12 residues. The CDR3 sequence: CASSWGGQPQHF. The CDR3 DNA sequence: TGTGCCAGCAGTTGGGGGGGGCAGCCCCAGCATTTT.

This chain connects TRBV5-6 to TRBJ2-7; D is possibly TRBD2 (5 bases). The V gene's germline CDR1 is SGHDT and CDR2 YYEEEE. Trimming pared 6 bases from V and 2 bases from J, leaving 18 bases between. This CDR3 is 15 amino acids long. CDR3 nucleotide sequence: TGTGCCAGCAACCGGTGGGTAGCGATTACCTACGAGCAGTACTTC. It translates to CASNRWVAITYEQYF.